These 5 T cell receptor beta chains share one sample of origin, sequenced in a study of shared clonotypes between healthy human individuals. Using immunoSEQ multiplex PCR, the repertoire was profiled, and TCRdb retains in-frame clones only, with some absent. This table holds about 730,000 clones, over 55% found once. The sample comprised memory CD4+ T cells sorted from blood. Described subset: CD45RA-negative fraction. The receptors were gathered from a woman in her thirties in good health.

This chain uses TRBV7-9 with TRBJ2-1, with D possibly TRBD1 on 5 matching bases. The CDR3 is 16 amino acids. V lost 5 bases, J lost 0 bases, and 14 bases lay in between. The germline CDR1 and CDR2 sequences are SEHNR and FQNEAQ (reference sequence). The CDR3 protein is CASSPGSPSSYNEQFF. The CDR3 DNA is TGTGCCAGCAGCCCAGGGTCTCCCTCCTCCTACAATGAGCAGTTCTTC.

The CDR3 sequence is CASSLVPDRTYEQYF. The CDR3 bases are TGTGCCAGCAGCTTAGTTCCTGACAGAACTTACGAGCAGTACTTC. This chain links TRBV7-9 with TRBJ2-7, with D maybe TRBD1 (5 bases). CDR3 length equals 15 residues. The germline V gene has CDR1 SEHNR and CDR2 FQNEAQ (reference sequence). Trimming pared 1 base from V and 4 bases from J, leaving 14 bases between. Together with reference TRBV7-9 and TRBJ2-7, the CDR3 gives the full variable domain: DTGVSQNPRHKITKRGQNVTFRCDPISEHNRLYWYRQTLGQGPEFLTYFQNEAQLEKSRLLSDRFSAERPKGSFSTLEIQRTEQGDSAMYLCASSLVPDRTYEQYFGPGTRLTVT.

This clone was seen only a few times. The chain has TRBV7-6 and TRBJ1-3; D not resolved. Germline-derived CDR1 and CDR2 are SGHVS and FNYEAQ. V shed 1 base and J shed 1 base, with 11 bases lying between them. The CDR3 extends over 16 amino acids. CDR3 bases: TGTGCCAGCAGCTTAGGGGCCCCCACTTCTGGAAACACCATATATTTT. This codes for CASSLGAPTSGNTIYF.

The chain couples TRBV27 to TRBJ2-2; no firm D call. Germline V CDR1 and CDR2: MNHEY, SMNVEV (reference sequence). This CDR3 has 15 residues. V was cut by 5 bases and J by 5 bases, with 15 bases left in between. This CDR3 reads CASSAPASRTGELFF. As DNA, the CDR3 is TGTGCCAGCAGTGCCCCAGCCTCGCGTACCGGGGAGCTGTTTTTT.

The CDR3 DNA reads TGCGCCAGCAGCTTGGACGGCCAAATCCCTCCAGATACGCAGTATTTT. It encodes CASSLDGQIPPDTQYF. The chain is built from TRBV5-1 and TRBJ2-3, with D uncertain. CDR1 is SGHRS, CDR2 YFSETQ, per germline. Trimming pared 0 bases from V and 4 bases from J, leaving 15 bases between. The CDR3 runs 16 residues. The whole variable domain, remainder taken from reference TRBV5-1 and TRBJ2-3, is KAGVTQTPRYLIKTRGQQVTLSCSPISGHRSVSWYQQTPGQGLQFLFEYFSETQRNKGNFPGRFSGRQFSNSRSEMNVSTLELGDSALYLCASSLDGQIPPDTQYFGPGTRLTVL.